This T cell receptor (beta chain) derives from a study of OX40 agonist ivuxolimab in advanced cancers. Across the whole study: Males comprised around 78% of the group, whose mean age was about 61 years (range 23 to 79).

TCRdb's table, derived via immunoSEQ multiplex PCR, lists solely in-frame clones and lacks some. The table has tens of thousands of clones, approximately 80% seen once. The germline CDR1 and CDR2 sequences are SEHNR and FQNEAQ (reference sequence). Trimming took 2 bases from V and 4 from J, leaving 8 bases between them. CDR3 length: 13 residues. Study-level findings and limits: Circulating CD4+ and CD8+ T cells showed clonal expansion by week 6 at 0.1 to 3.0 mg/kg.

Points on this clone: Antigen specificity is unknown.

This material consisted of CD4+ or CD8+ T cells sorted from blood, taken in a trial of the OX40 agonist ivuxolimab. The chain is built from TRBV7-9 and TRBJ2-5, with D unresolved. The receptor's source is an adult with an advanced solid tumor such as melanoma, head and neck, liver or kidney cancer. CDR3 sequence reads: CASSLMVGETQYF. CDR3 nucleotides: TGTGCCAGCAGCTTAATGGTCGGAGAGACCCAGTACTTC.